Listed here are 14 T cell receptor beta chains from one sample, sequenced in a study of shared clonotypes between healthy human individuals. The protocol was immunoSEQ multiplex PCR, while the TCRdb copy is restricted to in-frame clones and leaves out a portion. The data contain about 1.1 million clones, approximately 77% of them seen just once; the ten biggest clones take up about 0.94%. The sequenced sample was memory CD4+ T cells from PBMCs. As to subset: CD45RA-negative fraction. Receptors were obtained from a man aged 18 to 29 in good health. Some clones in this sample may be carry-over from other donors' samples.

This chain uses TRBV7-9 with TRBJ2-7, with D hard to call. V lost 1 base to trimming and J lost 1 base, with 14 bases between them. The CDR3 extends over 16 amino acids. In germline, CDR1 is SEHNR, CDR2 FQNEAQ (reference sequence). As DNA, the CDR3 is TGTGCCAGCAGCTTAGGGTCAGGCACCGTTTCCTACGAGCAGTACTTC. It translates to CASSLGSGTVSYEQYF. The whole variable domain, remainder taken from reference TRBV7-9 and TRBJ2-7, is DTGVSQNPRHKITKRGQNVTFRCDPISEHNRLYWYRQTLGQGPEFLTYFQNEAQLEKSRLLSDRFSAERPKGSFSTLEIQRTEQGDSAMYLCASSLGSGTVSYEQYFGPGTRLTVT.

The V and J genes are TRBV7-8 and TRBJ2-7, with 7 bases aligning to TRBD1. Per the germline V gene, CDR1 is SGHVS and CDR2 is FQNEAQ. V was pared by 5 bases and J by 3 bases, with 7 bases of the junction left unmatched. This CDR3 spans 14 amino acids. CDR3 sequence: CASSPNRQGYEQYF. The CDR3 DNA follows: TGTGCCAGCAGCCCCAACAGACAGGGCTACGAGCAGTACTTC.

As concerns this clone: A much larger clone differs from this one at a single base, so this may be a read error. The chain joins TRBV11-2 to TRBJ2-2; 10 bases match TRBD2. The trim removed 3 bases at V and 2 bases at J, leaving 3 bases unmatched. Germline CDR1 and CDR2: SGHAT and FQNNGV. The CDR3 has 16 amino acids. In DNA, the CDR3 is TGTGCCAGCAGCTTTACTAGCGGGATAAACACCGGGGAGCTGTTTTTT. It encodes CASSFTSGINTGELFF.

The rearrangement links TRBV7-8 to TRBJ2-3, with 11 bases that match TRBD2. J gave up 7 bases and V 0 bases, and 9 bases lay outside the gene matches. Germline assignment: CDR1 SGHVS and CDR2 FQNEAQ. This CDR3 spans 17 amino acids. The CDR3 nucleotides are TGTGCCAGCAGCTTAGCGCCGGGACTAGCGGAATTGAATACGCAGTATTTT. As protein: CASSLAPGLAELNTQYF.

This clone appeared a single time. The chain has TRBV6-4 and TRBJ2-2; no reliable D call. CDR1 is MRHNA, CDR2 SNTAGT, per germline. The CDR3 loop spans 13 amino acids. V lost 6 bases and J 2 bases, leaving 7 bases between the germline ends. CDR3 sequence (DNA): TGTGCCAGCAGGCCAACCAACACCGGGGAGCTGTTTTTT. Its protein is CASRPTNTGELFF.

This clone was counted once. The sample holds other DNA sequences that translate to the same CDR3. CDR3 region: CASSRGTGNYEQYF. As DNA, the CDR3 is TGTGCCAGCAGCCGCGGGACGGGGAACTACGAGCAGTACTTC. The chain recombines TRBV5-8 with TRBJ2-7; the D gene is possibly TRBD2 (6 bases). The CDR3 contains 14 residues. In germline, CDR1 is SGHTS, CDR2 YDEGEE. With 4 bases removed from V and 3 bases from J, the gap between germline ends came to 14 bases.

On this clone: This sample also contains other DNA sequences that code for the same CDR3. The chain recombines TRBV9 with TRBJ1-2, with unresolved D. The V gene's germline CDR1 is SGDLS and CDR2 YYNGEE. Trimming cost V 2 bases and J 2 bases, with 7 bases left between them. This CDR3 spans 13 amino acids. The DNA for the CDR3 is TGTGCCAGCAGCGTGGACCAGAACTATGGCTACACCTTC. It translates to CASSVDQNYGYTF.

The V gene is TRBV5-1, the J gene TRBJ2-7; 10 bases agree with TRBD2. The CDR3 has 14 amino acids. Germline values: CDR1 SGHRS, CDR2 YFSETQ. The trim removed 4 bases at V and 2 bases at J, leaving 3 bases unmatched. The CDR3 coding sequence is TGCGCCAGCAGCGTAACTAGCGGGGCCTACGAGCAGTACTTC. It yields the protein CASSVTSGAYEQYF.

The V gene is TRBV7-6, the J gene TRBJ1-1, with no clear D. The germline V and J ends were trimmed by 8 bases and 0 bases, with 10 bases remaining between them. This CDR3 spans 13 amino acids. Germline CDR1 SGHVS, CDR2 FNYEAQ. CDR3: CASADYMNTEAFF. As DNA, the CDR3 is TGTGCCAGCGCAGACTATATGAACACTGAAGCTTTCTTT.

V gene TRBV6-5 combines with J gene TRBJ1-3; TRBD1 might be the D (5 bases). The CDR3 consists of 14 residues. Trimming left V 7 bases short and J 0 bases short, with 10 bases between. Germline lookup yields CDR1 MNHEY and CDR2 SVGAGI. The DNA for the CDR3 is TGTGCCAGCAAAAAGACAGACTCTGGAAACACCATATATTTT. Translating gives CASKKTDSGNTIYF.

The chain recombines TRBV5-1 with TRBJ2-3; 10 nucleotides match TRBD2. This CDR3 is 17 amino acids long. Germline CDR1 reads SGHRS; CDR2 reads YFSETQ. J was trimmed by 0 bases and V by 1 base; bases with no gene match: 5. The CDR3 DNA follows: TGCGCCAGCAGCTTGAGAGGTAGCGGGAGGAGCACAGATACGCAGTATTTT. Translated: CASSLRGSGRSTDTQYF.

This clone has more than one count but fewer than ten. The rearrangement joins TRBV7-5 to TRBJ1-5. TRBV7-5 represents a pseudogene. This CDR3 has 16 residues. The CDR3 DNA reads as TGTGTCAGAAGCCCTACGGGACCTCTTAGCAATCAGCCCCAGCATTTT. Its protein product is CVRSPTGPLSNQPQHF.

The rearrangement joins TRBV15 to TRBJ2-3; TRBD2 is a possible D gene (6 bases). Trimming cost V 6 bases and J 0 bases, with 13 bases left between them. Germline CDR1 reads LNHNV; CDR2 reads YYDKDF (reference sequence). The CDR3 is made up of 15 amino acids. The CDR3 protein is CATRPTGTSTDTQYF. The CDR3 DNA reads TGTGCCACCAGACCCACCGGGACTAGCACAGATACGCAGTATTTT.

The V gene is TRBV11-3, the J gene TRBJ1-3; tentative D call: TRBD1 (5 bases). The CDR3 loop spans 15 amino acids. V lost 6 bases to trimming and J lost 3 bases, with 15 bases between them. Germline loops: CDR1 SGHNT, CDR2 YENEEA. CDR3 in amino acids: CASSGSGTYGNTIYF. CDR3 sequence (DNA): TGTGCCAGCAGTGGGTCCGGGACCTATGGAAACACCATATATTTT.